This T cell receptor beta chain was captured in a study of vaccination and CD4 T cells after COVID-19. Overall study: Post-COVID samples had a sampling time that fell a median 101 days after diagnosis (range 35 to 161). Overlapping spike peptides served as the stimulus for the cells. These peptides came from SARS-CoV-2 and from the common cold coronaviruses HCoV-NL63, HCoV-OC43 and HCoV-229E. Samples were taken after vaccination, a median of around 67 days after dose two, with a range of 14 to 241.

CD4+ T cells that had been cultured provided DNA sequenced with the Oncomine TCR Beta short-read assay. From the PCR reads, TCRdb called clonotypes with MiXCR, one entry per CDR3 protein. Of around 13,000 distinct CDR3 sequences listed, 25% to 30% are singletons. The treatment here: 10-day PBMC culture with coronavirus spike peptide pools or control peptides (ViraFEST assay). TCR sequencing followed the expansion of antigen-specific T cells with peptide pools in ViraFEST. Points on this clonotype: Its specificity is unknown.

The CDR3 is made up of 16 amino acids. Per the germline V gene, CDR1 is SQVTM and CDR2 is ANQGSEA. V lost 5 bases, J lost 0 bases, and 20 bases lay in between. This clonotype was obtained from a human donor who had recovered from COVID-19. The material sequenced was CD4+ T cells from blood, cultured in vitro. The gene calls are TRBV29-1 and TRBJ2-7, with D possibly called TRBD1 or TRBD2 (5 bases each). Written as DNA, the CDR3 is TGCAGCGTTCACGGGGATGGACAATGGAGCTCCTACGAGCAGTACTTC. Encoded protein: CSVHGDGQWSSYEQYF.